This is a list of T cell receptor beta chains from one sample in a study of OX40 agonist ivuxolimab in advanced cancers. Libraries were prepared by immunoSEQ multiplex PCR; TCRdb keeps only in-frame clonotypes and omits some of them. The sample has about 82,000 clones; approximately 87% are singletons. The starting material was CD4+ or CD8+ T cells sorted from blood, obtained in a trial of the OX40 agonist ivuxolimab. These receptors were taken from an adult with an advanced solid tumor such as melanoma, head and neck, liver or kidney cancer. The CDR3 runs from the conserved cysteine through the conserved F or W. A D gene is named only where the DNA matches it firmly. Size values are once, few and many counts, or a class for expanded clones, and some rows have none.

size	D	J	V	DNA	CDR3
NA	TRBD1	TRBJ2-4	TRBV28	TGTGCCAGCAGTCCGTATACAGGGGACACGGGAAACATTCAGTACTTC	CASSPYTGDTGNIQYF
NA	NA	TRBJ1-2	TRBV4-3	TGCGCCAGCAGCCAAGATGGGGGCAGGCGTATAGATGGCTACACCTTC	CASSQDGGRRIDGYTF
NA	TRBD2	TRBJ2-5	TRBV7-2	TGTGCCAGCAGCCTAACTAGCGTCCAAGAGACCCAGTACTTC	CASSLTSVQETQYF
NA	NA	TRBJ1-4	TRBV18	TGTGCCAGCTCAGAAGGAGCAGGGACTTTTGAAAAACTGTTTTTT	CASSEGAGTFEKLFF
NA	NA	TRBJ1-2	TRBV7-2	TGTGCCAGCAGCCGGGCAGAGCAAAACTATGGCTACACCTTC	CASSRAEQNYGYTF
NA	NA	TRBJ1-1	TRBV7-2	TGTGCCAGCAGCTTAGACAGGTGGAACACTGAAGCTTTCTTT	CASSLDRWNTEAFF
NA	TRBD2	TRBJ2-5	TRBV7-2	TGTGCCAGCAGCTCAACCCGACTAGCGAGGGAGACCCAGTACTTC	CASSSTRLARETQYF
NA	NA	TRBJ1-5	TRBV7-2	TGTGCCAGCAGCTTAGACAGCACTAGCAATCAGCCCCAGCATTTT	CASSLDSTSNQPQHF
once	NA	TRBJ2-7	TRBV9	TGTGCCAGCAGCGTGGACAGCGGCTCCTACGAGCAGTACTTC	CASSVDSGSYEQYF
NA	NA	TRBJ2-2	TRBV25-1	TGTGCCAGCAGTGAATTGGACAGCCCGAACACCGGGGAGCTGTTTTTT	CASSELDSPNTGELFF
NA	NA	TRBJ1-4	TRBV5-5	TGTGCCAGCAGCCCGGACACCCGTGAAAAACTGTTTTTT	CASSPDTREKLFF
NA	NA	TRBJ2-2	TRBV18	TGTGCCAGCTCACCACCGGATCCGAACACCGGGGAGCTGTTTTTT	CASSPPDPNTGELFF
NA	NA	TRBJ1-2	TRBV29-1	TGCAGCGGCCTATTAGGGGAGACCCTCTACGGCTACACCTTC	CSGLLGETLYGYTF
NA	NA	TRBJ1-4	TRBV5-1	TGCGCCAGCAGCTTGGGCTCCGGGAAACTGTTTTTT	CASSLGSGKLFF
NA	NA	TRBJ1-3	TRBV4-1	TGCGCCAGCAGCCAAGATCCAGGACATACTGGAAACACCATATATTTT	CASSQDPGHTGNTIYF
NA	NA	TRBJ1-3	TRBV5-4	TGTGCCAGCAGCTTGGCCGGGGGGAGCACCATATATTTT	CASSLAGGSTIYF
NA	TRBD2	TRBJ2-5	TRBV7-7	TGTGCCAGCAGCTTGGGCGGGGGGGGCCAAGAGACCCAGTACTTC	CASSLGGGGQETQYF
NA	TRBD1	TRBJ2-7	TRBV11-2	TGTGCCAGCAGCCAACGGGCAGGGGGCGAGCAGTACTTC	CASSQRAGGEQYF
NA	NA	TRBJ2-1	TRBV5-1	TGCGCCAGCAGCCCTGGGGGGACGGCTTACAATGAGCAGTTCTTC	CASSPGGTAYNEQFF
NA	NA	TRBJ2-1	TRBV9	TGTGCCAGCAGCGCCGAGTACAATGAGCAGTTCTTC	CASSAEYNEQFF
NA	TRBD1	TRBJ1-2	TRBV6-5	TGTGCCAGTCACAGGGGGAACGACTATGGCTACACCTTC	CASHRGNDYGYTF
few	NA	TRBJ2-5	TRBV5-6	TGTGCCAGCAGTTCGCTGGGCCAAGAGACCCAGTACTTC	CASSSLGQETQYF
NA	NA	TRBJ2-7	TRBV6-5	TGTGCCAGCAGTTACACGAACTTGGACAGAGCCTACGAGCAGTACTTC	CASSYTNLDRAYEQYF
NA	NA	TRBJ2-5	TRBV11-3	TGTGCCAGCAGCTTAGCCGGGGGACGGGGGGAGACCCAGTACTTC	CASSLAGGRGETQYF
NA	NA	TRBJ1-1	TRBV11-2	TGTGCCAGCAGCTTGGAAGGGCGAATGGGGACTGAAGCTTTCTTT	CASSLEGRMGTEAFF
NA	NA	TRBJ1-6	TRBV2	TGTGCCAGCAGTCCTCGCCGAAGGGGCGACAATTCACCCCTCCACTTT	CASSPRRRGDNSPLHF
NA	NA	TRBJ2-7	TRBV27	TGTGCCAGCAGCCCTGGGGACGGTCCCTACGAGCAGTACTTC	CASSPGDGPYEQYF
NA	NA	TRBJ1-1	TRBV7-9	TGTGCCAGCAGCTTAGGACAGGTATTCGAAGCTTTCTTT	CASSLGQVFEAFF
NA	NA	TRBJ2-2	TRBV7-9	TGTGCCAGCAGCTTCGGGGGCTTGGGCACCGGGGAGCTGTTTTTT	CASSFGGLGTGELFF
NA	NA	TRBJ1-2	TRBV7-2	TGTGCCAGCAGCTTAGTGATTGGGGGAAGAGTAACAGGACTGGTGGGCTACACCTTC	CASSLVIGGRVTGLVGYTF
NA	TRBD2	TRBJ2-7	TRBV7-6	TGTGCCAGCAGCTTACCCGCCATTACAGCGGGGGGGACCACCTACGAGCAGTACTTC	CASSLPAITAGGTTYEQYF
NA	TRBD1	TRBJ1-2	TRBV7-2	TGTGCCAGCAGCCCGGGACAGGGCCACTATGGCTACACCTTC	CASSPGQGHYGYTF
NA	TRBD1	TRBJ1-2	TRBV4-1	TGCGCCAGCAGCCAAGGGGAGCCGGGACAGCAGCCTTCTAACTATGGCTACACCTTC	CASSQGEPGQQPSNYGYTF
NA	TRBD1	TRBJ1-5	TRBV6-5	TGTGCCAGCAGTGCAGGGGGGTCTCCCAATCAGCCCCAGCATTTT	CASSAGGSPNQPQHF
NA	TRBD1	TRBJ2-2	TRBV19	TGTGCCAGTGTGCTACAGGGGGCATCGGACACCGGGGAGCTGTTTTTT	CASVLQGASDTGELFF
NA	TRBD2	TRBJ2-3	TRBV5-1	TGCGCCAGCAGAGCTCCTAGCGGGCGTAGCACAGATACGCAGTATTTT	CASRAPSGRSTDTQYF
NA	NA	TRBJ2-3	TRBV7-2	TGTGCCAGCAGCTTAGAAGCGCGGTATAGCACAGATACGCAGTATTTT	CASSLEARYSTDTQYF
NA	NA	TRBJ1-1	TRBV6-5	TGTGCCAGCAGTTACGCCCAAGACACTGAAGCTTTCTTT	CASSYAQDTEAFF
NA	NA	TRBJ1-6	TRBV30	TGTGCCTGGAGTGGGACAGCGACACTAGTAGGGGCCTATAATTCACCCCTCCACTTT	CAWSGTATLVGAYNSPLHF